These 9 T cell receptor beta chains originate from one sample sequenced in a study of T cell responses to AZD1222 COVID-19 vaccine. The protocol was immunoSEQ multiplex PCR, while the TCRdb copy is restricted to in-frame clones and leaves out a portion. The sample lists about 140,000 clones, roughly 90% occurring once. The input for sequencing was peripheral blood, taken on day 0 of AZD1222 vaccination. These receptors were taken from an adult in good health.

J is TRBJ2-2 and V is TRBV30; D remains unclear. The germline V gene encodes CDR1 GTSNPN and CDR2 SVGIG (reference sequence). The CDR3 contains 11 residues. The V end lost 6 bases, the J end lost 0 bases, and 2 bases lay between the germline ends. The CDR3 sequence is CACSNTGELFF. As DNA, the CDR3 is TGTGCCTGTTCGAACACCGGGGAGCTGTTTTTT. Drawing the rest from reference TRBV30 and TRBJ2-2, the complete variable domain is SQTIHQWPATLVQPVGSPLSLECTVEGTSNPNLYWYRQAAGRGLQLLFYSVGIGQISSEVPQNLSASRPQDRQFILSSKKLLLSDSGFYLCACSNTGELFFGEGSRLTVL.

The chain uses TRBV4-3 and TRBJ2-2; weak D call: TRBD2 (5 bases). CDR1 and CDR2 (germline): LGHNA, YSLEER. Deletions cut 0 bases from V and 4 bases from J, with 9 bases between. The CDR3 has 15 amino acids. The DNA of the CDR3 is TGCGCCAGCAGCCAAGATTTGAGGGTCACCGGGGAGCTGTTTTTT. The encoded protein is CASSQDLRVTGELFF.

The V call is TRBV15, the J call TRBJ2-7; weak D call: TRBD1 (6 bases). Trimming removed 3 bases from V and 3 bases from J, with 21 bases in between. CDR3 length: 17 amino acids. The germline gives CDR1 LNHNV, CDR2 YYDKDF (reference sequence). CDR3 protein: CATSSPGNGQPGYEQYF. The CDR3 coding sequence is TGTGCCACCAGCAGCCCCGGAAATGGACAGCCCGGCTACGAGCAGTACTTC.

This sequence joins TRBV10-3 and TRBJ1-1; unclear D gene. Germline lookup yields CDR1 ENHRY and CDR2 SYGVKD. This CDR3 region has 14 residues. Trimming stripped 10 bases from V and 1 base from J, with 16 bases between. The CDR3 DNA is TGTGCCACCGCCCCCCGGGGAGAGAACACTGAAGCTTTCTTT. This gives the protein CATAPRGENTEAFF.

This rearrangement joins TRBV28 to TRBJ1-6, with D uncertain. V lost 2 bases to trimming and J lost 0 bases, with 14 bases between them. Per the germline V gene, CDR1 is MDHEN and CDR2 is SYDVKM. This CDR3 has 18 residues. In nucleotides, the CDR3 is TGTGCCAGCAGTTTACTAACAGCGACCCGCTCCTATAATTCACCCCTCCACTTT. It codes for CASSLLTATRSYNSPLHF.

V and J are TRBV30 and TRBJ1-4, with D uncertain. Germline V gene sequence: CDR1 GTSNPN, CDR2 SVGIG (reference sequence). Trimming stripped 1 base from V and 3 bases from J, with 6 bases between. The CDR3 is 13 amino acids. The CDR3 DNA is TGTGCCTGGAGTGGGAACCCTAATGAAAAACTGTTTTTT. It yields the protein CAWSGNPNEKLFF.

This clone has just one count. V and J are TRBV5-5 and TRBJ1-2; D unresolved. The CDR3 is made up of 12 amino acids. V was clipped by 0 bases and J by 9 bases, with 9 bases between them. Germline V CDR1 and CDR2: SGHKS, YYEKEE (reference sequence). The CDR3 DNA reads TGTGCCAGCAGCTTGGTTAGGAAGAGCTACACCTTC. Protein sequence: CASSLVRKSYTF. Full variable domain (missing parts from reference TRBV5-5 and TRBJ1-2): DAGVTQSPTHLIKTRGQQVTLRCSPISGHKSVSWYQQVLGQGPQFIFQYYEKEERGRGNFPDRFSARQFPNYSSELNVNALLLGDSALYLCASSLVRKSYTFGSGTRLTVV.

This chain joins TRBV6-1 and TRBJ2-3; possibly TRBD2 for D (6 bases). CDR3 length: 18 residues. Germline values: CDR1 MNHNS, CDR2 SASEGT. V lost 1 base and J lost 0, with 17 bases in between. This chain's CDR3 is CASSEVGWGLVSTDTQYF. In DNA form, the CDR3 reads TGTGCCAGCAGTGAAGTTGGATGGGGACTGGTTAGCACAGATACGCAGTATTTT.

This chain joins TRBV29-1 and TRBJ1-2; weak D call: TRBD1 (5 bases). This CDR3 has 14 amino acids. V lost 0 bases to trimming and J lost 4 bases, with 12 bases between them. Germline CDR1 reads SQVTM; CDR2 reads ANQGSEA. The CDR3: CSVEDPGRLYGYTF. The CDR3 bases are TGCAGCGTTGAAGATCCGGGACGGCTCTATGGCTACACCTTC.